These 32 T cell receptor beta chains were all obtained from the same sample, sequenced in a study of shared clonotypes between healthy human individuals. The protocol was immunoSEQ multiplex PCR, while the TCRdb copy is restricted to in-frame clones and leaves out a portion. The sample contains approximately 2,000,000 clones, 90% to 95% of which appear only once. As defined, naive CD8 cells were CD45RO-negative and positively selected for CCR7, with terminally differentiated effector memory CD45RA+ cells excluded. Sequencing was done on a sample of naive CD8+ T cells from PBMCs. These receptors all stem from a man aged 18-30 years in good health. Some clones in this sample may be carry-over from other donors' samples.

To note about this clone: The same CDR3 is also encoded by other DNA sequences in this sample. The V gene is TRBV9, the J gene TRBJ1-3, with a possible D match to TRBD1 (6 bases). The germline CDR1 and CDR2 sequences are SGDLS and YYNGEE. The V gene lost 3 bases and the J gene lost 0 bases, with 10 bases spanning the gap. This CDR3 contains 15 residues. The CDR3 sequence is CASSEGGSSGNTIYF. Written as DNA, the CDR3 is TGTGCCAGCAGCGAGGGGGGCAGCTCTGGAAACACCATATATTTT.

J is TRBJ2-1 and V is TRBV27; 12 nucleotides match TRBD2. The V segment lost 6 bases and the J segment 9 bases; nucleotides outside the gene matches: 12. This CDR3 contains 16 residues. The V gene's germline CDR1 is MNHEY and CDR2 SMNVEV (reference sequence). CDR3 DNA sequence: TGTGCCAGCAGCCGTACCCTAGCGGGAGGGATCGGTGAGCAGTTCTTC. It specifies CASSRTLAGGIGEQFF.

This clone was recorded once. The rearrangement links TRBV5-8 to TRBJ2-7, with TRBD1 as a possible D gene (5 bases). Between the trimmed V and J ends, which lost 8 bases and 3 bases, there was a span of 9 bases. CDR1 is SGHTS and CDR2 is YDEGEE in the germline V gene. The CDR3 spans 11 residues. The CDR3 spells CASIQGYEQYF. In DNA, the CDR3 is TGTGCCAGTATCCAGGGCTACGAGCAGTACTTC.

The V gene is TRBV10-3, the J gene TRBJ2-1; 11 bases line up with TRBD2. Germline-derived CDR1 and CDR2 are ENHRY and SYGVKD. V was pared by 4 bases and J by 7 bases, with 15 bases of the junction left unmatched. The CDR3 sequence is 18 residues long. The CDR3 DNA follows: TGTGCCATCAGTGGTCCGGGGGGACCGGGACTAGCGGTTAATGAGCAGTTCTTC. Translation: CAISGPGGPGLAVNEQFF.

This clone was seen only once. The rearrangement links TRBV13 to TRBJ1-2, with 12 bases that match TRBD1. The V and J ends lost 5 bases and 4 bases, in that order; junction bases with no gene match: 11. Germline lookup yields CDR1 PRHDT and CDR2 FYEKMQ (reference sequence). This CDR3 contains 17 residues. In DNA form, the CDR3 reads TGTGCCAGCAGCCGCAGCGGGACAGGGGGCAATAGCTATGGCTACACCTTC. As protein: CASSRSGTGGNSYGYTF.

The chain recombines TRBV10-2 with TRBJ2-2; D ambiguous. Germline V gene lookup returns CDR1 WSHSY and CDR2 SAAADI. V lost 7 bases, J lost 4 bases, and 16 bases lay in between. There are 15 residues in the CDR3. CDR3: CASTSRELSTGELFF. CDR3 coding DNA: TGCGCCAGCACATCAAGAGAACTCTCCACCGGGGAGCTGTTTTTT.

Here the CDR3 reads CASSQEAPAYEQYF. The CDR3, as DNA: TGTGCCAGCAGTCAGGAGGCACCAGCCTACGAGCAGTACTTC. This chain joins TRBV13 and TRBJ2-7; D possibly corresponds to TRBD2 (5 bases). Germline CDR1 reads PRHDT; CDR2 reads FYEKMQ (reference sequence). The V end was cut by 6 bases, the J end by 2 bases, with 14 bases between. The CDR3 runs to 14 residues. Combining the CDR3 with reference TRBV13 and TRBJ2-7 gives the whole variable domain AAGVIQSPRHLIKEKRETATLKCYPIPRHDTVYWYQQGPGQDPQFLISFYEKMQSDKGSIPDRFSAQQFSDYHSELNMSSLELGDSALYFCASSQEAPAYEQYFGPGTRLTVT.

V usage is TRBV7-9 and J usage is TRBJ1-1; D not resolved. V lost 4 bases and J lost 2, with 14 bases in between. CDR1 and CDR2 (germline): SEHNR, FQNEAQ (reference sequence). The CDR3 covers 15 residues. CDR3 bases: TGTGCCAGCAGCTCCCCCACAAACGGTAACACTGAAGCTTTCTTT. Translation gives CASSSPTNGNTEAFF. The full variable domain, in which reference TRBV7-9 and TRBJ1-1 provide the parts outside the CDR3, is DTGVSQNPRHKITKRGQNVTFRCDPISEHNRLYWYRQTLGQGPEFLTYFQNEAQLEKSRLLSDRFSAERPKGSFSTLEIQRTEQGDSAMYLCASSSPTNGNTEAFFGQGTRLTVV.

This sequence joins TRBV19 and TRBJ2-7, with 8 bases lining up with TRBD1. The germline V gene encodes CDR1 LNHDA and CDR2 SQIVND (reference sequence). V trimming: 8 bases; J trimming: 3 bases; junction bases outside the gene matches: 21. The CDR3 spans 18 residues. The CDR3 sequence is CASRSRQGLNGTLYEQYF. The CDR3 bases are TGTGCCAGTCGTTCTAGACAGGGGTTGAACGGTACGCTCTACGAGCAGTACTTC.

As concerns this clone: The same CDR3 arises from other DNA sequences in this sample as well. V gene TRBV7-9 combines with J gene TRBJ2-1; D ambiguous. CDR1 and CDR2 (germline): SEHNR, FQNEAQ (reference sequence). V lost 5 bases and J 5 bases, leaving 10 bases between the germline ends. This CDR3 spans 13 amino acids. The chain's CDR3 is CASSPQGNNEQFF. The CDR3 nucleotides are TGTGCCAGCAGCCCCCAAGGGAACAATGAGCAGTTCTTC.

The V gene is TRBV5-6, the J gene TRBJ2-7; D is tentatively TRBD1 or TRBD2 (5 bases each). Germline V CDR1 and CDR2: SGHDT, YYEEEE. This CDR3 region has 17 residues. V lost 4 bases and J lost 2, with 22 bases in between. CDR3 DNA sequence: TGTGCCAGCAGCCCCGCTTACGGGACGCGGTACCCCTACGAGCAGTACTTC. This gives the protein CASSPAYGTRYPYEQYF. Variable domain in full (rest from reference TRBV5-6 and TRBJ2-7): DAGVTQSPTHLIKTRGQQVTLRCSPKSGHDTVSWYQQALGQGPQFIFQYYEEEERQRGNFPDRFSGHQFPNYSSELNVNALLLGDSALYLCASSPAYGTRYPYEQYFGPGTRLTVT.

The CDR3 DNA reads TGCAGCTTGAGCGGTCCTTCTAGCGGGAGGGCGGGCAATGAGCAGTTCTTC. This encodes CSLSGPSSGRAGNEQFF. This sequence joins TRBV29-1 and TRBJ2-1; 12 bases are a match to TRBD2. Germline CDR1 SQVTM, CDR2 ANQGSEA. This CDR3 has 17 residues. J gave up 6 bases and V 8 bases, and 17 bases lay outside the gene matches.

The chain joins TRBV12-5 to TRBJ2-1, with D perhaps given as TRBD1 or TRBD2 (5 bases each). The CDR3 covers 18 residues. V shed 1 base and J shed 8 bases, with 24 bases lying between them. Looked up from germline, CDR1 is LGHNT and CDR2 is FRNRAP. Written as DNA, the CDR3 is TGTGCTAGTGGTTTGGAGATGGCGGGTAGGAACCGGGACGATGAGCAGTTCTTC. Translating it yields CASGLEMAGRNRDDEQFF.

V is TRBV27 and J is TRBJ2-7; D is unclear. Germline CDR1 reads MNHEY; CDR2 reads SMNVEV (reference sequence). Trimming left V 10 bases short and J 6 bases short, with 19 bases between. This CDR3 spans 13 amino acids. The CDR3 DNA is TGTGCCACCGGCCAACCCTATTCATCCGAGCAGTACTTC. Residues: CATGQPYSSEQYF.

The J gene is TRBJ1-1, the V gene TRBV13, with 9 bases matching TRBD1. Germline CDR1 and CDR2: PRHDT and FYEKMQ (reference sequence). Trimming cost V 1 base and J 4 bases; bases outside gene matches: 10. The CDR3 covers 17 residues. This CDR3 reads CASSLVLRSTGGTEAFF. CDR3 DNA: TGTGCCAGCAGCTTAGTCCTCCGCTCGACAGGGGGCACTGAAGCTTTCTTT.

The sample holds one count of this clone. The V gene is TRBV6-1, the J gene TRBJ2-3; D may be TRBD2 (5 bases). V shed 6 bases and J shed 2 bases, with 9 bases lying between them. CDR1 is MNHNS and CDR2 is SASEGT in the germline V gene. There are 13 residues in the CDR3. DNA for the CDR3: TGTGCCAGCAGCGGACTCTTCACAGATACGCAGTATTTT. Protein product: CASSGLFTDTQYF.

The DNA for the CDR3 is TGCAGCGTTGATGCCACAGGGGAGGTCGGTTACAATGAGCAGTTCTTC. Residues: CSVDATGEVGYNEQFF. J is TRBJ2-1 and V is TRBV29-1; D is perhaps TRBD1 (7 bases). Trimming pared 3 bases from V and 4 bases from J, leaving 19 bases between. The CDR3 contains 16 residues. Germline assignment: CDR1 SQVTM and CDR2 ANQGSEA.

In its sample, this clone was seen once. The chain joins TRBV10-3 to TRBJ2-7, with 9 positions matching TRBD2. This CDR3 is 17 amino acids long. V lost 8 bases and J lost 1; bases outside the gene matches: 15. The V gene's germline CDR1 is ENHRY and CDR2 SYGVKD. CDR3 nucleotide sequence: TGTGCCATCCCGACTAGCGGACCCCCCGGGGGGTCCTACGAGCAGTACTTC. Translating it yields CAIPTSGPPGGSYEQYF.

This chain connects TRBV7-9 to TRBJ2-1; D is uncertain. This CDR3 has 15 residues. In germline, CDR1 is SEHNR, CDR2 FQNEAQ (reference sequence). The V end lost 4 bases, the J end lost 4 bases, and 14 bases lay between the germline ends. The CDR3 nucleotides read TGTGCCAGCAGCTCCCCGTGGGGTTATTACAATGAGCAGTTCTTC. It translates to CASSSPWGYYNEQFF.

CDR3 sequence reads: CASSQARGRTNEKLFF. The CDR3 DNA follows: TGTGCCAGCAGCCAAGCCAGGGGGCGAACTAATGAAAAACTGTTTTTT. The rearrangement uses TRBV14 and TRBJ1-4, with TRBD1 matching 8 bases. This CDR3 is built from 16 residues. Trimming took 1 base from V and 1 from J; bases not matched to a gene: 2. CDR1 is SGHDN and CDR2 is FVKESK in the germline V gene.

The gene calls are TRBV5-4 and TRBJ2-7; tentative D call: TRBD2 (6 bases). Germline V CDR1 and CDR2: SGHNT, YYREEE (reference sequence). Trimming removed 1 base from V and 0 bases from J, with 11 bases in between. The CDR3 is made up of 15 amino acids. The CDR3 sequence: CASSLSGRDSYEQYF. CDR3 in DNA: TGTGCCAGCAGCTTGTCAGGGCGGGACTCCTACGAGCAGTACTTC.

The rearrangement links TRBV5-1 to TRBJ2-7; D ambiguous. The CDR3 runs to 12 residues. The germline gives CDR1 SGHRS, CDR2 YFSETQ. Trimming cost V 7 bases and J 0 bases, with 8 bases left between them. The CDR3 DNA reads TGCGCCAGCCGGACGGGCTCCTACGAGCAGTACTTC. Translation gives CASRTGSYEQYF.

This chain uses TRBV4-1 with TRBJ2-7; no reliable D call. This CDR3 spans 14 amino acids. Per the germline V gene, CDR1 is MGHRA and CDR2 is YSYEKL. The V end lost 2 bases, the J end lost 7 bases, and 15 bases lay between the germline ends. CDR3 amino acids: CASSQIVGPGEQYF. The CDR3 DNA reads TGCGCCAGCAGCCAAATTGTCGGACCTGGGGAGCAGTACTTC.

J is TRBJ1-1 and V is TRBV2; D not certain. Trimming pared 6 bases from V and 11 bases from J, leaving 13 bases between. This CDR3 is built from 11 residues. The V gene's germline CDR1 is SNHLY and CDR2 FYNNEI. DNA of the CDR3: TGTGCCAGCAGCGAACCCTCCGGGGCTTTCTTT. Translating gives CASSEPSGAFF.

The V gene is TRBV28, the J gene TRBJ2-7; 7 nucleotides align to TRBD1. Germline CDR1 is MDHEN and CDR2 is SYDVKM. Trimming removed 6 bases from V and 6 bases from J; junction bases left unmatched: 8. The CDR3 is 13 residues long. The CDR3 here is CASSLTTGLEQYF. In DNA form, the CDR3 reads TGTGCCAGCAGCCTAACGACAGGGCTCGAGCAGTACTTC. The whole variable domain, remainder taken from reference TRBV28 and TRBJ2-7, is DVKVTQSSRYLVKRTGEKVFLECVQDMDHENMFWYRQDPGLGLRLIYFSYDVKMKEKGDIPEGYSVSREKKERFSLILESASTNQTSMYLCASSLTTGLEQYFGPGTRLTVT.

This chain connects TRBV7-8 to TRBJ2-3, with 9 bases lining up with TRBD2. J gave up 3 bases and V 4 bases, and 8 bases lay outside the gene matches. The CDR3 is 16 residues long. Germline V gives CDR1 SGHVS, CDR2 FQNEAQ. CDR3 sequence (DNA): TGTGCCAGCAGCTCGTGGCGGGAGGGCCTTACAGATACGCAGTATTTT. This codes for CASSSWREGLTDTQYF.

For the CDR3, the DNA is TGTGCCAGCAGCGGGACGTTGGGACTGTCGAGCTCTGGGGCCAACGTCCTGACTTTC. Protein sequence: CASSGTLGLSSSGANVLTF. V is TRBV9 and J is TRBJ2-6, with D maybe TRBD2 (6 bases). Germline V CDR1 and CDR2: SGDLS, YYNGEE. The CDR3 runs 19 residues. V gave up 3 bases and J gave up 0 bases, with 19 bases separating them.

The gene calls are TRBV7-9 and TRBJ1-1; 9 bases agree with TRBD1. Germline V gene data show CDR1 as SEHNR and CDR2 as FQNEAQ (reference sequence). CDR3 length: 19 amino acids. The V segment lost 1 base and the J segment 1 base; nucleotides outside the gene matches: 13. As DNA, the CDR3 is TGTGCCAGCAGCTTAGGCCCGGGTGGGACAGGGCGGGCGAACACTGAAGCTTTCTTT. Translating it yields CASSLGPGGTGRANTEAFF.

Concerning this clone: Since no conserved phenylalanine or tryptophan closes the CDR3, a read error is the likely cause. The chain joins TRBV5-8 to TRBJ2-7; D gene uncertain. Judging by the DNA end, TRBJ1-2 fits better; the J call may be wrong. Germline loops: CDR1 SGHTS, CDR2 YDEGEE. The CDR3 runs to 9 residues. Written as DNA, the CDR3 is TGTGCCAGCAGCTTCGGGTACACCCTC. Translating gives CASSFGYTL.

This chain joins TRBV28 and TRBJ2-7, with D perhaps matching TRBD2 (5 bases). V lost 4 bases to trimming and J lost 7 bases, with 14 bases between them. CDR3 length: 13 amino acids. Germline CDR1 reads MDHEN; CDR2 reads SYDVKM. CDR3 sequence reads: CASSWRTGGEQYF. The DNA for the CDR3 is TGTGCCAGCAGTTGGCGGACGGGCGGGGAGCAGTACTTC.

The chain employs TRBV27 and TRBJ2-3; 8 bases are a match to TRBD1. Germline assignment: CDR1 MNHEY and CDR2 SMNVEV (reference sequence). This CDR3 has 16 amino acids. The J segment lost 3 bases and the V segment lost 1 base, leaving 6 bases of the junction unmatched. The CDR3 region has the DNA TGTGCCAGCAGTTTATATGCAGGGGGCAAGACAGATACGCAGTATTTT. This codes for CASSLYAGGKTDTQYF.

The CDR3 region has the DNA TGTGCCAGCAGCTTGCCGACAGGGGTTGGAAACACCATATATTTT. It translates to CASSLPTGVGNTIYF. The genes are TRBV5-6 and TRBJ1-3; TRBD1 agrees at 8 bases. The CDR3 length is 15 residues. From germline, CDR1 is SGHDT and CDR2 YYEEEE. Trimming took 1 base from V and 3 from J; bases not matched to a gene: 3. The variable domain in full, with the rest retrieved from reference TRBV5-6 and TRBJ1-3, is DAGVTQSPTHLIKTRGQQVTLRCSPKSGHDTVSWYQQALGQGPQFIFQYYEEEERQRGNFPDRFSGHQFPNYSSELNVNALLLGDSALYLCASSLPTGVGNTIYFGEGSWLTVV.